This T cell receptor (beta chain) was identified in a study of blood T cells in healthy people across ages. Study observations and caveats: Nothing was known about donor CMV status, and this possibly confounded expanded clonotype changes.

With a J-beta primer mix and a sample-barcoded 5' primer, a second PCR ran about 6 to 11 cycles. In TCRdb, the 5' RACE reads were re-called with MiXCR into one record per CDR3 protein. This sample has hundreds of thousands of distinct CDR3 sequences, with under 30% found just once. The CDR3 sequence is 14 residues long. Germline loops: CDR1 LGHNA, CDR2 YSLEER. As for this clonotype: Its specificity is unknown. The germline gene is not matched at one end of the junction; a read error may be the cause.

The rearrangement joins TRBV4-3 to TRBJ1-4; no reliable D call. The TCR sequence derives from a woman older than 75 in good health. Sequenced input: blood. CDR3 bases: TGCGCCAGCGGCCAATCCTCAACTAATGAAAAACTGTTTTTT. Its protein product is CASGQSSTNEKLFF.